This TCR beta chain stems from a study of cytomegalovirus exposure and HLA in healthy donors. Concerning this clone: Its antigen is currently unknown. This sample also contains other DNA sequences that code for the same CDR3.

Study findings and constraints: Whilst most TCR sequences proved rare, a subset of public TCRs occurred across many donors. Being productive about 90% or about 30% of the time was typical of most TCR beta V segments in an earlier analysis.

60 Vbeta and 13 Jbeta primers were used in PCR. Libraries were prepared by immunoSEQ multiplex PCR; TCRdb keeps only in-frame clonotypes and omits some of them. Here the sample spans about 69,000 clones, around 76% being singletons. Trimming took off 2 bases at V and 5 bases at J, with 10 bases between the two ends. The germline CDR1 and CDR2 sequences are SGHRS and YFSETQ. This CDR3 spans 13 amino acids. The donors were healthy bone marrow donors. The sample comprised PBMCs. This chain links TRBV5-1 with TRBJ1-2; no clear D. The clonotype was recovered from a man aged 18 to 35 in good health and CMV-seronegative. The CDR3 protein is CASSFGGGYGYTF. The CDR3 DNA sequence: TGCGCCAGCAGCTTCGGCGGCGGGTATGGCTACACCTTC.